This TCR beta chain was documented in a study of blood T cell repertoires in COVID-19. The overall study: Samples came from the United States, Italy and Spain, spanning acute and convalescent COVID-19. PBMCs, B-cell-depleted T cells, or T cells provided the cDNA or gDNA that made up the material.

Original analysis: For nucleated cells, counts were estimated from reference gene primer amplification. Libraries were prepared by immunoSEQ multiplex PCR; TCRdb keeps only in-frame clonotypes and omits some of them. V and J calls plus clone size are reproduced from that table; the DNA served to infer D and trimming. The sample carries 100,000 to 150,000 clones, roughly 88% recorded once. This CDR3 is built from 14 residues. V was cut by 6 bases and J by 5 bases, with 14 bases left in between. Germline loops: CDR1 MDHEN, CDR2 SYDVKM. This TCR derives from a man aged 50 to 60 with acute or convalescent COVID-19. The J gene is TRBJ1-5, the V gene TRBV28; D not resolved. Sequencing was performed on peripheral blood. Here the CDR3 reads CASSPRNSYQPQHF. The DNA for the CDR3 is TGTGCCAGCAGCCCACGTAACAGTTATCAGCCCCAGCATTTT.